Detailed here is one T cell receptor beta chain. This sample is drawn from a study of cytomegalovirus exposure and HLA in healthy donors. The wider study: Genotyping of nearly 400 donors showed that about 84% belonged to the Caucasian-associated ancestry cluster.

The PCR was carried out with 60 Vbeta primers and 13 Jbeta primers. The data were produced by immunoSEQ multiplex PCR, yet TCRdb's version contains in-frame clones alone and is incomplete. The sample has 150,000 to 200,000 clones; roughly 73% are singletons. This clonotype originated in a man aged 18 to 29 in good health and CMV-seropositive. The sequenced sample was PBMCs.

DNA for the CDR3: TGTGCCAGCAGCTTAGGAGACAGCGCTAACTATGGCTACACCTTC. It codes for CASSLGDSANYGYTF. The chain uses TRBV7-6 and TRBJ1-2; TRBD1 is a possible D gene (5 bases). The V end was cut by 1 base, the J end by 0 bases, with 9 bases between. The CDR3 sequence is 15 residues long. Germline V lookup: CDR1 SGHVS, CDR2 FNYEAQ.